There are a few counts of the clone carrying this T cell receptor beta chain. The source of the sample is a study of high-grade serous ovarian cancer treatment subgroups. The repertoire was sequenced with immunoSEQ multiplex PCR; TCRdb's copy has only in-frame clones and lacks some. The sample has fewer than 9,500 clones, about 64% seen once; the top ten hold around 6.2%. The tumor samples were collected prior to definitive surgery or chemotherapy. V lost 3 bases and J lost 10; bases outside the gene matches: 13. Looked up from germline, CDR1 is SEHNR and CDR2 is FQNEAQ (reference sequence). The CDR3 consists of 16 residues.

The sequencing input was tumor tissue. The clonotype originates from a human donor with high-grade serous ovarian cancer. The chain joins TRBV7-9 to TRBJ2-5; 11 bases map to TRBD2. CDR3: CASSLVAGGIQRVQYF. The CDR3 DNA sequence: TGTGCCAGCAGCTTGGTAGCGGGGGGGATTCAGCGGGTCCAGTACTTC. The variable domain in full, completed from reference TRBV7-9 and TRBJ2-5, reads DTGVSQNPRHKITKRGQNVTFRCDPISEHNRLYWYRQTLGQGPEFLTYFQNEAQLEKSRLLSDRFSAERPKGSFSTLEIQRTEQGDSAMYLCASSLVAGGIQRVQYFGPGTRLLVL.